The 29 T cell receptor beta chains presented below share a single source sample, sequenced in a study of shared clonotypes between healthy human individuals. Clones were read by immunoSEQ multiplex PCR, and TCRdb kept only the in-frame ones, dropping some. The sample lists roughly 510,000 clones, roughly 85% occurring once. What was sequenced was PBMCs. All receptors come from a woman aged 35 to 49 in good health. Some clones in this sample may be carry-over from other donors' samples.

The chain uses TRBV6-5 and TRBJ2-7; 9 nucleotides align to TRBD2. Germline lookup yields CDR1 MNHEY and CDR2 SVGAGI. CDR3 length: 15 residues. The V segment lost 2 bases and the J segment 2 bases; nucleotides outside the gene matches: 4. This CDR3 reads CASSYASGATYEQYF. The CDR3 DNA is TGTGCCAGCAGTTACGCTAGCGGGGCAACCTACGAGCAGTACTTC.

The V call is TRBV6-1, the J call TRBJ2-5; TRBD2 aligns across 8 bases. The germline CDR1 and CDR2 sequences are MNHNS and SASEGT. After removal of 5 bases from V and 2 bases from J, the junction contained 10 bases not matched to a gene. CDR3 length: 16 amino acids. This CDR3 reads CASSQGTSGAQETQYF. The DNA of the CDR3 is TGTGCCAGCAGTCAAGGTACTAGCGGAGCTCAAGAGACCCAGTACTTC.

In this sample, this clone turned up a few times. The V gene is TRBV28, the J gene TRBJ1-2; D unresolved. The CDR3 covers 14 residues. Germline CDR1 MDHEN, CDR2 SYDVKM. V was clipped by 6 bases and J by 4 bases, with 15 bases between them. Here the CDR3 DNA reads TGTGCCAGCAGGAGAGGTCGGTATTCCTATGGCTACACCTTC. It encodes CASRRGRYSYGYTF.

Turning to this clone: The junction and the germline gene differ at one end; a read error may be behind it. The chain links TRBV18 to TRBJ2-2; perhaps TRBD2 as D (6 bases). This CDR3 is built from 15 residues. Germline V gene sequence: CDR1 KGHSH, CDR2 LQKENI. CDR3 nucleotides: TGTGCCAACTCACCAAGTGCGGGATACACCGGGGAGCTGTTTTTT. It specifies CANSPSAGYTGELFF.

This clone appeared a single time. The gene calls are TRBV7-9 and TRBJ2-7; 9 bases agree with TRBD1. This CDR3 comprises 15 residues. CDR1 and CDR2 from the germline V gene are SEHNR and FQNEAQ (reference sequence). The trim removed 5 bases at V and 3 bases at J, leaving 8 bases unmatched. The CDR3 nucleotides read TGTGCCAGCAGCCACCGGGACAGGGACTTCTACGAGCAGTACTTC. It is translated as CASSHRDRDFYEQYF.

The gene calls are TRBV27 and TRBJ1-1, with D possibly being TRBD1 (5 bases). V lost 7 bases and J lost 0, with 15 bases in between. The CDR3 spans 15 residues. From germline, CDR1 is MNHEY and CDR2 SMNVEV (reference sequence). CDR3 amino acids: CASNSIRQLNTEAFF. The CDR3 coding sequence is TGTGCCAGCAACTCAATTCGACAGCTGAACACTGAAGCTTTCTTT.

As concerns this clone: The likely explanation is a read error, given a far larger clone one base away. The genes are TRBV7-2 and TRBJ2-7, with 8 positions matching TRBD1. Germline CDR1 SGHTA, CDR2 FQGNSA. The CDR3 sequence is 19 residues long. CDR3 sequence: CVSSLAVRTGGLGSYEQYF. CDR3 in DNA: TGTGTCAGCAGCTTAGCGGTGAGAACAGGGGGACTGGGGTCCTACGAGCAGTACTTC.

This chain uses TRBV18 with TRBJ2-3; TRBD2 matches 7 bases. This CDR3 region has 17 residues. J was trimmed by 4 bases and V by 0 bases; bases with no gene match: 10. Germline V gene lookup returns CDR1 KGHSH and CDR2 LQKENI. The chain's CDR3 is CASSPPSSGNLADTQYF. In DNA, the CDR3 is TGTGCCAGCTCACCACCGTCCAGCGGGAATCTAGCAGATACGCAGTATTTT.

This rearrangement joins TRBV29-1 to TRBJ1-1; no reliable D call. The CDR3 is 12 residues long. CDR1 SQVTM and CDR2 ANQGSEA come from the germline V gene. Trimming took 2 bases from V and 1 from J, leaving 5 bases between them. The CDR3 protein is CSVERTNTEAFF. CDR3 nucleotides: TGCAGCGTTGAACGCACGAACACTGAAGCTTTCTTT.

V gene TRBV9 combines with J gene TRBJ1-2, with D perhaps TRBD1 (6 bases). CDR3 length: 14 residues. Germline lookup yields CDR1 SGDLS and CDR2 YYNGEE. Deletions cut 4 bases from V and 0 bases from J, with 10 bases between. The CDR3 nucleotides are TGTGCCAGCAGCCCAGGGACAACTAACTATGGCTACACCTTC. Translated, it gives CASSPGTTNYGYTF.

The J gene is TRBJ2-7, the V gene TRBV6-6, with D tentatively TRBD1 or TRBD2 (5 bases each). V was clipped by 7 bases and J by 0 bases, with 19 bases between them. Germline V gene data show CDR1 as MNHNY and CDR2 as SVGAGI (reference sequence). The CDR3 covers 16 residues. CDR3 DNA sequence: TGTGCCAGCAAAAAAGAGGGGAGCCCGAGCTCCTACGAGCAGTACTTC. Protein sequence: CASKKEGSPSSYEQYF.

Only a few counts were recorded for this clone. The gene calls are TRBV11-3 and TRBJ2-2, with D tentatively TRBD1 or TRBD2 (5 bases each). This CDR3 is 15 amino acids long. Trimming shortened V by 3 bases and J by 8 bases, and 16 bases separated the two germline ends. Germline assignment: CDR1 SGHNT and CDR2 YENEEA. The CDR3 loop reads CASSFGTTARGELFF. The CDR3 region has the DNA TGTGCCAGCAGCTTCGGGACCACTGCTAGGGGGGAGCTGTTTTTT.

The gene calls are TRBV6-5 and TRBJ1-1, with TRBD1 matching over 9 bases. This CDR3 is 15 amino acids long. CDR1 is MNHEY, CDR2 SVGAGI, per germline. J gave up 3 bases and V 0 bases, and 2 bases lay outside the gene matches. The CDR3 sequence: CASSYSTGGYTEAFF. CDR3 coding DNA: TGTGCCAGCAGTTACTCGACAGGGGGTTACACTGAAGCTTTCTTT.

The genes are TRBV7-2 and TRBJ2-7; tentatively, D is TRBD2 (6 bases). This CDR3 has 15 amino acids. Trimming pared 3 bases from V and 2 bases from J, leaving 14 bases between. Germline V lookup: CDR1 SGHTA, CDR2 FQGNSA. The CDR3 spells CASSLGPPGAYEQYF. The CDR3 DNA reads as TGTGCCAGCAGCTTGGGACCCCCGGGGGCCTACGAGCAGTACTTC.

V is TRBV27 and J is TRBJ2-4; 9 bases match TRBD1. V gave up 4 bases and J gave up 3 bases; unmatched junction bases: 16. The CDR3 loop spans 19 amino acids. Germline V gene data show CDR1 as MNHEY and CDR2 as SMNVEV (reference sequence). The CDR3, as DNA: TGTGCCAGCAGTTCCCTTAGTCCCGGGACAGGGTGGGGCAAAAACATTCAGTACTTC. It translates to CASSSLSPGTGWGKNIQYF.

The sample holds one count of this clone. This chain joins TRBV4-1 and TRBJ2-7; D gene unclear. The CDR3 extends over 13 amino acids. V dropped 4 bases and J dropped 4 bases, with 11 bases sitting between them. CDR1 is MGHRA and CDR2 is YSYEKL in the germline V gene. CDR3 in amino acids: CASSLRSEYEQYF. The CDR3 DNA follows: TGCGCCAGCAGCCTCAGGTCAGAGTACGAGCAGTACTTC.

The chain recombines TRBV6-6 with TRBJ1-5, with TRBD1 as a possible D gene (5 bases). The CDR3 sequence is 14 residues long. Germline CDR1 reads MNHNY; CDR2 reads SVGAGI (reference sequence). V lost 5 bases, J lost 10 bases, and 18 bases lay in between. The CDR3 is CASSNHRSLGPQHF. The CDR3 nucleotides read TGTGCCAGCAGTAACCACAGGAGCCTTGGTCCCCAGCATTTT.

The V gene is TRBV7-2, the J gene TRBJ2-7; 11 nucleotides match TRBD1. The CDR3 extends over 15 amino acids. After removal of 2 bases from V and 5 bases from J, the junction contained 5 bases not matched to a gene. Germline CDR1 SGHTA, CDR2 FQGNSA. CDR3 protein: CASSLLGQGANEQYF. The DNA for the CDR3 is TGTGCCAGCAGCTTACTCGGACAGGGGGCGAACGAGCAGTACTTC.

This clone appeared a single time. The CDR3 nucleotides are TGTGCCAGCAGCTCCGGACTAGCGGGAGAGGTAGATACGCAGTATTTT. This gives the protein CASSSGLAGEVDTQYF. This chain links TRBV5-4 with TRBJ2-3, with 13 bases that match TRBD2. This CDR3 spans 16 amino acids. The V segment lost 3 bases and the J segment 5 bases; nucleotides outside the gene matches: 6. From germline, CDR1 is SGHNT and CDR2 YYREEE (reference sequence).

This clone was observed a single time. This chain connects TRBV6-1 to TRBJ1-1; maybe TRBD1 (5 bases). CDR1 is MNHNS and CDR2 is SASEGT in the germline V gene. V lost 0 bases to trimming and J lost 10 bases, with 12 bases between them. The CDR3 extends over 13 amino acids. The DNA of the CDR3 is TGTGCCAGCAGTGAAGCGAAGGGGTTGGCAGCTTTCTTT. Translated, it gives CASSEAKGLAAFF.

This chain uses TRBV27 with TRBJ2-1; possible D gene TRBD2, 6 bases. The CDR3 has 15 residues. Germline V gene data show CDR1 as MNHEY and CDR2 as SMNVEV (reference sequence). Trimming left V 5 bases short and J 6 bases short, with 17 bases between. CDR3 amino acids: CASSPLTRTINEQFF. CDR3 DNA: TGTGCCAGCAGTCCGCTGACTAGAACTATCAATGAGCAGTTCTTC.

This clone was picked up one time. The rearrangement uses TRBV6-5 and TRBJ1-4, with D perhaps TRBD1 (5 bases). The CDR3 loop spans 13 amino acids. V lost 11 bases, J lost 4 bases, and 14 bases lay in between. CDR1 and CDR2 from the germline V gene are MNHEY and SVGAGI. The CDR3 region has the DNA TGTGCCTCCCGGGCGGGGCTTAATGAAAAACTGTTTTTT. This codes for CASRAGLNEKLFF.

The rearrangement joins TRBV30 to TRBJ1-6; 8 nucleotides match TRBD1. CDR3 size: 14 residues. CDR1 and CDR2 (germline): GTSNPN, SVGIG (reference sequence). After removal of 6 bases from V and 9 bases from J, the junction contained 10 bases not matched to a gene. CDR3 DNA sequence: TGTGCCTGCCAGATGGGACAGGCGGGTTCACCCCTCCACTTT. Its translation: CACQMGQAGSPLHF. Complete variable domain (other parts from reference TRBV30 and TRBJ1-6): SQTIHQWPATLVQPVGSPLSLECTVEGTSNPNLYWYRQAAGRGLQLLFYSVGIGQISSEVPQNLSASRPQDRQFILSSKKLLLSDSGFYLCACQMGQAGSPLHFGNGTRLTVT.

V gene TRBV5-6 combines with J gene TRBJ1-1; D remains ambiguous. This CDR3 is 14 amino acids long. V was shortened by 0 bases and J by 4 bases, with 10 bases between the two germline ends. Germline V gives CDR1 SGHDT, CDR2 YYEEEE. The CDR3 protein is CASSLAGFSTEAFF. CDR3 bases: TGTGCCAGCAGCTTGGCGGGGTTCAGCACTGAAGCTTTCTTT.

This chain links TRBV5-1 with TRBJ1-2, with D perhaps TRBD1 (5 bases). There are 15 residues in the CDR3. Germline lookup yields CDR1 SGHRS and CDR2 YFSETQ. Trimming removed 0 bases at V and 2 bases at J, with 11 bases between. CDR3 residues: CASSLGGQLNYGYTF. As DNA, the CDR3 is TGCGCCAGCAGCTTGGGGGGCCAGTTGAACTATGGCTACACCTTC. Full variable domain (rest looked up from reference TRBV5-1 and TRBJ1-2): KAGVTQTPRYLIKTRGQQVTLSCSPISGHRSVSWYQQTPGQGLQFLFEYFSETQRNKGNFPGRFSGRQFSNSRSEMNVSTLELGDSALYLCASSLGGQLNYGYTFGSGTRLTVV.

This clone was picked up one time. The chain links TRBV7-2 to TRBJ2-5; the D gene is possibly TRBD2 (5 bases). Germline V gene lookup returns CDR1 SGHTA and CDR2 FQGNSA. V was shortened by 4 bases and J by 5 bases, with 14 bases between the two germline ends. This CDR3 is built from 14 residues. DNA for the CDR3: TGTGCCAGCAGCTACACCGGGGTTCGGGAGACCCAGTACTTC. Amino acids: CASSYTGVRETQYF. The complete variable domain, with remaining parts taken from reference TRBV7-2 and TRBJ2-5, reads GAGVSQSPSNKVTEKGKDVELRCDPISGHTALYWYRQSLGQGLEFLIYFQGNSAPDKSGLPSDRFSAERTGGSVSTLTIQRTQQEDSAVYLCASSYTGVRETQYFGPGTRLLVL.

This chain links TRBV6-1 with TRBJ1-1; TRBD1 matches at 7 bases. This CDR3 comprises 14 residues. After removal of 7 bases from V and 2 bases from J, the junction contained 7 bases not matched to a gene. The germline CDR1 and CDR2 sequences are MNHNS and SASEGT. The CDR3 bases are TGTGCCAGCACCGCCGGGACAGCTAACACTGAAGCTTTCTTT. Residues: CASTAGTANTEAFF.

The chain has TRBV10-3 and TRBJ2-7; 8 bases fit TRBD1. V lost 6 bases, J lost 6 bases, and 16 bases stayed unmatched. The CDR3 has 16 amino acids. Germline V gene data show CDR1 as ENHRY and CDR2 as SYGVKD. The CDR3 region has the DNA TGTGCCATCAGCACATCCGGGACAGGTCTCCCTCTCGAGCAGTACTTC. Its protein is CAISTSGTGLPLEQYF.

The rearrangement uses TRBV7-2 and TRBJ2-4, with D maybe TRBD1 (6 bases). The CDR3 is 19 amino acids. Germline V gene lookup returns CDR1 SGHTA and CDR2 FQGNSA. The V and J ends lost 1 base and 1 base respectively, with 20 bases between them. CDR3: CASSLGPLSQTGAKNIQYF. The DNA of the CDR3 is TGTGCCAGCAGCTTAGGGCCCCTCAGCCAGACAGGCGCCAAAAACATTCAGTACTTC.